These 21 T cell receptor beta chains originate from one sample sequenced in a study of CD4 and CD8 cells across lung adenocarcinoma regions. Using its own MiXCR run on the PCR reads, TCRdb lists one record per CDR3 protein. This sample has under 20,000 distinct CDR3 sequences; about 50% occur once, and the top ten carry 34%. The sequenced material came from CD8+ T cells from the margin of a lung tumor. These receptors all stem from a male donor with lung adenocarcinoma. The CD4 and CD8 labels of this study may be unreliable.

This sequence joins TRBV6-1 and TRBJ2-2, with unresolved D. There are 15 residues in the CDR3. Looked up from germline, CDR1 is MNHNS and CDR2 is SASEGT. V shed 1 base and J shed 1 base, with 7 bases lying between them. The CDR3 DNA reads as TGTGCCAGCAGTGAAGGGGGTGAGAACACCGGGGAGCTGTTTTTT. This gives the protein CASSEGGENTGELFF.

This clonotype has a handful of counts. The rearrangement uses TRBV11-2 and TRBJ2-1; TRBD2 matches at 12 bases. The J call could be wrong; TRBJ2-5 is a better fit for the DNA end. This CDR3 has 17 residues. In germline, CDR1 is SGHAT, CDR2 FQNNGV. CDR3 nucleotides: TGTGCCAGCAGCTTAGGTGCCGCTGGACTAGCGGGGGAGACCCAGTACTTC. Protein: CASSLGAAGLAGETQYF.

The chain recombines TRBV6-1 with TRBJ2-1, with D possibly being TRBD1 or TRBD2 (5 bases each). TRBJ2-7 matches the DNA end more closely, so the J call is doubtful. There are 13 residues in the CDR3. Germline CDR1 is MNHNS and CDR2 is SASEGT. CDR3 in amino acids: CASSPGWPGEQYF. CDR3 bases: TGTGCCAGCAGCCCAGGGTGGCCGGGGGAGCAGTACTTC.

The V call is TRBV6-1, the J call TRBJ2-1; 9 bases line up with TRBD2. This CDR3 is built from 16 residues. Germline V gene lookup returns CDR1 MNHNS and CDR2 SASEGT. The ends lost 2 bases at V and 3 bases at J; junction bases unmatched: 5. CDR3 sequence (DNA): TGTGCCAGCAGTGAATTCGAGCGGGAGGACTACAATGAGCAGTTCTTC. Translated: CASSEFEREDYNEQFF.

A single count supports this clonotype. This chain joins TRBV20-1 and TRBJ2-1, with D possibly being TRBD1 or TRBD2 (5 bases each). Germline assignment: CDR1 DFQATT and CDR2 SNEGSKA (reference sequence). Trimming shortened V by 6 bases and J by 4 bases, and 19 bases separated the two germline ends. This CDR3 comprises 15 residues. CDR3 region: CSATSPGLDYNEQFF. For the CDR3, the DNA is TGCAGTGCCACCTCCCCGGGGCTAGATTACAATGAGCAGTTCTTC.

Note on this clonotype: The limits of the CDR3 on the DNA are not certain, so only TCRdb's listed CDR3 is given. This chain uses TRBV25-1 with TRBJ2-6; the table's D gene call, TRBD1, was not cross checked with the DNA. CDR1 is MGHDK and CDR2 is SYGVNS in the germline V gene. Including both end residues, the CDR3 is 19 amino acids long. CDR3 in amino acids: CASSGAAQGVGSGANEQNF.

With respect to this clonotype: A clone one base away is much larger, so this may be a read error. The CDR3 spells CASTTPGYGGLGQPLHF. The CDR3 DNA is TGTGCCAGCACCACGCCGGGATACGGTGGCCTGGGTCAGCCCCTGCATTTT. The chain recombines TRBV6-1 with TRBJ1-5; D gene ambiguous. The CDR3 has 17 residues. In germline, CDR1 is MNHNS, CDR2 SASEGT.

This clonotype was observed a handful of times. V is TRBV4-1 and J is TRBJ2-1; TRBD2 aligns across 8 bases. This CDR3 is 16 amino acids long. Germline V CDR1 and CDR2: MGHRA, YSYEKL. V trimming: 3 bases; J trimming: 2 bases; junction bases outside the gene matches: 6. Here the CDR3 DNA reads TGCGCCAGCAGCCATATAGCGGGGCCCCCCTACAATGAGCAGTTCTTC. Amino acids: CASSHIAGPPYNEQFF.

About this clonotype itself: An end of the junction differs from the germline gene, which may be a read error. The chain joins TRBV10-1 to TRBJ2-3; no clear D. The CDR3 has 16 residues. Germline V CDR1 and CDR2: WNHNN, SYGVQD (reference sequence). In DNA, the CDR3 is TGCGCCACCCTTGGGCTCGGCTACCGGAACACAGATACCCAGTACTTT. This gives the protein CATLGLGYRNTDTQYF.

The gene calls are TRBV15 and TRBJ2-1, with D perhaps being TRBD1 or TRBD2 (6 bases each). Per the germline V gene, CDR1 is LNHNV and CDR2 is YYDKDF (reference sequence). This CDR3 has 12 amino acids. V gave up 3 bases and J gave up 10 bases, with 10 bases separating them. CDR3 amino acids: CATSREGGEQFF. The CDR3 nucleotides read TGTGCCACCAGCAGGGAAGGGGGGGAGCAGTTCTTC.

The V gene is TRBV6-1, the J gene TRBJ2-3, with TRBD2 identical over 9 bases. V lost 6 bases, J lost 2 bases, and 9 bases stayed unmatched. This CDR3 comprises 16 residues. From germline, CDR1 is MNHNS and CDR2 SASEGT. CDR3 sequence: CASRNPSGAFTDTQYF. The CDR3 nucleotides are TGTGCCAGCAGGAACCCTAGCGGGGCGTTCACAGATACGCAGTATTTT.

Comments on this clonotype: A junction boundary mismatches the germline segment, possibly from a read error. This sequence joins TRBV6-1 and TRBJ2-3; 7 bases are shared with TRBD2. CDR3 length: 17 amino acids. Looked up from germline, CDR1 is MNHNS and CDR2 is SASEGT. The CDR3 DNA follows: TGTGCCAGCAGTGAGGGTTGGGGGGGGGGTGACCAAGATACGCAGTATTTC. Translation gives CASSEGWGGGDQDTQYF.

This chain links TRBV27 with TRBJ2-4; D tentatively fits TRBD1 or TRBD2 (6 bases each). Trimming took off 11 bases at V and 12 bases at J, with 29 bases between the two ends. The CDR3 runs to 15 residues. Germline CDR1 MNHEY, CDR2 SMNVEV (reference sequence). CDR3 DNA: TGTGCCGGGGGCCCCGGGGGTGCGGCCCAAGAGACTCAGTACTTC. It codes for CAGGPGGAAQETQYF.

J is TRBJ2-5 and V is TRBV15, with unresolved D. The J call may not be correct, given that the DNA end is closer to TRBJ2-7. The CDR3 has 13 amino acids. The V gene's germline CDR1 is LNHNV and CDR2 YYDKDF (reference sequence). The CDR3 is CATSRDPSSEQYF. CDR3 coding DNA: TGTGCCACCAGCAGAGATCCGAGCTCCGAGCAGTACTTC.

In its sample, this clonotype was seen a few times. The chain joins TRBV20-1 to TRBJ2-2; maybe TRBD2 (5 bases). CDR1 DFQATT and CDR2 SNEGSKA come from the germline V gene (reference sequence). V was clipped by 5 bases and J by 7 bases, with 14 bases between them. The length of the CDR3 is 13 residues. Here the CDR3 reads CSAGLLMGGELFF. The DNA of the CDR3 is TGCAGTGCTGGACTCCTTATGGGCGGGGAGCTGTTTTTT.

This clonotype was detected only a few times. This chain uses TRBV27 with TRBJ2-3; D is perhaps TRBD1 (6 bases). Germline V gene sequence: CDR1 MNHEY, CDR2 SMNVEV (reference sequence). The CDR3 extends over 16 amino acids. The germline V and J ends were trimmed by 2 bases and 2 bases, with 14 bases remaining between them. CDR3 loop: CASSLIGTLLTDTQYF. The CDR3 nucleotides read TGTGCCAGCAGTTTAATCGGGACACTCCTCACAGATACGCAGTATTTT.

This clonotype was picked up many times. The chain carries TRBV27 and TRBJ1-1; 7 nucleotides match TRBD1. This CDR3 has 15 amino acids. Losses at the gene ends were 4 bases for V and 4 bases for J; bases not matched to a gene: 9. Germline CDR1 MNHEY, CDR2 SMNVEV (reference sequence). Written as DNA, the CDR3 is TGTGCCAGCAGTTCAAACAGGGGTTTGGGCACTGAAGCTTTCTTT. Encoded protein: CASSSNRGLGTEAFF.

This clonotype was observed a handful of times. The chain links TRBV6-1 to TRBJ1-5, with 12 nucleotides matching TRBD1. Germline loops: CDR1 MNHNS, CDR2 SASEGT. This CDR3 has 16 residues. The V gene end was trimmed by 4 bases and the J gene end by 7 bases; junction bases not matched to a gene: 8. CDR3 DNA sequence: TGTGCCAGCAGTGCCGGGACAGGGGGCATCTTGCAGCCCCAGCATTTT. It encodes CASSAGTGGILQPQHF.

About this clonotype itself: Germline and junction disagree at one end, which may indicate a read error. The chain uses TRBV6-1 and TRBJ2-3; 10 bases agree with TRBD2. The CDR3 sequence is 15 residues long. Germline values: CDR1 MNHNS, CDR2 SASEGT. CDR3 sequence: CASSSGTSDYNEQYF. The CDR3 bases are TGTGCCAGCTCTTCCGGGACTAGCGATTACAATGAGCAGTACTTT.

The rearrangement links TRBV20-1 to TRBJ2-5, with TRBD2 matching 10 bases. The J call may be faulty, since TRBJ2-1 better matches the DNA end. Germline-derived CDR1 and CDR2 are DFQATT and SNEGSKA (reference sequence). This CDR3 region has 14 residues. This CDR3 is CSARVASGSHEQFF. In nucleotides, the CDR3 is TGCAGTGCTAGAGTTGCTAGCGGGAGCCACGAGCAGTTCTTC.

As regards this clonotype: A read error may account for a junction end that differs from germline. The genes are TRBV7-2 and TRBJ2-4; weak D call: TRBD1 (5 bases). Germline V gene lookup returns CDR1 SGHTA and CDR2 FQGNSA. CDR3 length: 13 residues. DNA for the CDR3: TGTGCCAGGGGGCTGTGGGGCAAAAACATGCAGTACTTC. Residues: CARGLWGKNMQYF. Together with reference TRBV7-2 and TRBJ2-4, the CDR3 gives the full variable domain: GAGVSQSPSNKVTEKGKDVELRCDPISGHTALYWYRQSLGQGLEFLIYFQGNSAPDKSGLPSDRFSAERTGGSVSTLTIQRTQQEDSAVYLCARGLWGKNMQYFGAGTRLSVL.